This paragraph reports one TCR beta chain. Its specific antigen is unknown. No much larger clone exists at a distance of one base, and base qualities are not known. The record originates from a study of Ad26.COV2.S vaccination and SARS-CoV-2 variants (TCRdb year 2021). With regard to the full study: Donors in the vaccine arm were drawn from COV1001, a multicentre, randomized, double-blind, placebo-controlled phase I-IIa trial testing Ad26.COV2.S in healthy adults. Ad26.COV2.S was administered intramuscularly at 5 x 10^10 or 1 x 10^11 viral particles, either as a single shot or as two shots given 56 days apart. The specificity and breadth of SARS-CoV-2-reactive T cell receptors after Ad26.COV2.S vaccination were assessed by TCRbeta repertoire sequencing. A total of 32 samples were included in the TCR-sequenced set, comprising roughly 20 Ad26.COV2.S vaccine recipients, 5 placebo recipients and 8 SARS-CoV-2 convalescent individuals. Trial participants were randomized into five groups of five, in which low-dose or high-dose Ad26.COV2.S was given once or twice, or placebo was given on both occasions. Blinding of investigators to trial group allocation was maintained during experiments and outcome assessment. Points the paper makes about the study in general: Comparable non-spike TCR breadth was observed between vaccine and placebo recipients, consistent with only spike being contained in the vaccine. Comparing responses between vaccine doses or regimens was not something the study was powered to do. The authors noted that the TCR breadth and depth analyses may have underestimated total T cell responses. After vaccination, spike-specific CD8+ and CD4+ T cell responses were reported to show substantial breadth. Compared with placebo recipients, Ad26.COV2.S recipients showed higher spike-specific TCR breadth (P = 0.0014).

This sample's treatment or condition label indicates: some 20 received Ad26.COV2.S at low or high dose, single or two shots; five or six received placebo; per-sample allocation not given. Repertoires of vaccine and placebo recipients were sequenced from samples collected on day 63 after the first injection. Cohort 1b enrolled 25 adults aged 18-55 years at a single site in Boston, USA, between 29 July and 7 August 2020. Ad26.COV2.S was a replication-incompetent adenovirus type 26 vector that expressed a prefusion-stabilized SARS-CoV-2 spike protein derived from the original Wuhan strain. CDR3 length: 15 amino acids, cysteine to phenylalanine. Kept here is only the CDR3 DNA, which spans 45 bases and is read in frame from base 1. V is pruned by 4 bases and J by 1 base, leaving 4 bases of the junction without a gene match. For CDR1 and CDR2, the germline V gene lists SGHRS and YFSETQ. The immunoSEQ Assay was the method used to sequence TCRbeta CDR3 regions. After extraction, genomic DNA underwent amplification by bias-controlled multiplex PCR, followed by high-throughput sequencing. Turning to the authors' computational methods: To quantify the absolute abundance of every unique TCRbeta CDR3 region, sequences were collapsed and filtered. Usable DNA was measured by amplifying reference genes present in all nucleated cells, and TCRbeta template counts were normalized to that usable DNA to estimate T cell fraction. Repertoire TCRs were annotated as SARS-CoV-2-specific by exact matching of V gene, CDR3 amino acid sequence and J gene to a known reactive TCR set. The reference SARS-CoV-2 TCR set was derived from MIRA and filtered for enrichment in COVID-19-positive ImmuneCODE repertoires, a step that removed public or cross-reactive TCRs. Drawing on the MIRA antigens, annotated TCRs were analysed further at the level of specific ORF or position within ORF. Breadth was defined as the number of annotated unique rearrangements divided by the total number of unique productive rearrangements, and depth was defined as the summed frequency of the annotated unique rearrangements. Two-sided Wilcoxon rank-sum tests were used to compare TCR breadth between groups. TCRdb stores this immuneACCESS table with in-frame sequences only. Part of the clones is absent; in the studies checked, under half of the shortfall reflects unresolved V genes, and no reason is known for the rest. D and trimming come from the DNA, and the V and J calls and clone size come from that table. The sample table contains some 340,000 clones; only one count was recorded for roughly 80% of them. 2% to 2.5% of the sample is taken by the ten largest.

Recombination joined TRBV5-1 with TRBJ1-3; the junction holds 8 bases that match TRBD1. This specimen consisted of peripheral blood, obtained in a trial of Ad26.COV2.S vaccine versus placebo. The sequence was collected from a person between 18 and 65 years old who received the Ad26.COV2.S COVID-19 vaccine or a placebo. The CDR3 loop reads CASSTWTGSGNTIYF. Read as DNA, the sequence is TGCGCCAGCAGCACATGGACAGGGTCTGGAAACACCATATATTTT.